The 16 T cell receptor beta chains presented below share a single source sample, sequenced in a study of shared clonotypes between healthy human individuals. Generated by immunoSEQ multiplex PCR, the TCRdb table keeps only in-frame clones and is missing some. The sample holds under 2,500,000 clones, approximately 95% seen once. Sequencing used naive CD4+ T cells sorted from blood. Subset denoted: CD45RA+ positively selected. These receptors were obtained from a man between 18 and 35 years old in good health.

As to this clone: Other DNA sequences in the same sample also yield this CDR3. The rearrangement uses TRBV2 and TRBJ2-7; D ambiguous. Between the trimmed V and J ends, which lost 1 base and 4 bases, there was a span of 5 bases. The CDR3 consists of 12 residues. Germline CDR1 reads SNHLY; CDR2 reads FYNNEI. The CDR3: CASSEGAYEQYF. The CDR3 nucleotides are TGTGCCAGCAGTGAAGGGGCTTACGAGCAGTACTTC.

As to this clone: Different DNA sequences within this sample yield the same CDR3. This chain links TRBV7-9 with TRBJ1-1; D remains ambiguous. This CDR3 comprises 13 residues. Between the trimmed V and J ends, which lost 3 bases and 3 bases, there was a span of 8 bases. Germline assignment: CDR1 SEHNR and CDR2 FQNEAQ (reference sequence). The CDR3 DNA sequence: TGTGCCAGCAGCTTCTCAGGTGACACTGAAGCTTTCTTT. The encoded protein is CASSFSGDTEAFF.

The genes are TRBV29-1 and TRBJ1-5, with D perhaps matching TRBD1 (5 bases). Deletions cut 6 bases from V and 7 bases from J, with 13 bases between. Looked up from germline, CDR1 is SQVTM and CDR2 is ANQGSEA. The CDR3 consists of 12 residues. The CDR3 protein is CSVVGDGQPQHF. CDR3 in DNA: TGCAGCGTAGTGGGGGACGGACAGCCCCAGCATTTT.

The gene calls are TRBV5-6 and TRBJ2-2; TRBD2 agrees at 13 bases. This CDR3 comprises 17 residues. Unmatched junction bases numbered 3, after V lost 4 bases and J lost 0 bases. Looked up from germline, CDR1 is SGHDT and CDR2 is YYEEEE. The CDR3 loop is CASSAGLAGSNTGELFF. Written as DNA, the CDR3 is TGTGCCAGCAGCGCGGGACTAGCGGGATCGAACACCGGGGAGCTGTTTTTT.

In its sample, this clone was seen once. CDR3 nucleotides: TGTGCCAGCAGTCTCCCAGGGGGGTCGTACGAGCAGTACTTC. Protein product: CASSLPGGSYEQYF. The V call is TRBV6-1, the J call TRBJ2-7; D possibly corresponds to TRBD1 (7 bases). The ends were cut back, 5 bases at V and 4 bases at J, with 15 bases in the middle. Germline lookup yields CDR1 MNHNS and CDR2 SASEGT. The CDR3 consists of 14 residues.

The chain has TRBV27 and TRBJ2-7, with 10 nucleotides matching TRBD1. The CDR3 is 15 amino acids. V shed 6 bases, J shed 3 bases, and the junction held 8 bases outside the gene matches. Germline assignment: CDR1 MNHEY and CDR2 SMNVEV (reference sequence). CDR3 DNA sequence: TGTGCCAGCAGCGCCGGGACAGGGGTTTACTACGAGCAGTACTTC. Amino acids: CASSAGTGVYYEQYF.

This chain connects TRBV9 to TRBJ2-3; a weak D match, TRBD2 (6 bases). The V gene lost 4 bases and the J gene lost 2 bases, with 14 bases spanning the gap. CDR1 is SGDLS and CDR2 is YYNGEE in the germline V gene. This CDR3 is built from 15 residues. The CDR3 sequence is CASSPGGLDTDTQYF. The CDR3, as DNA: TGTGCCAGCAGCCCCGGGGGACTTGACACAGATACGCAGTATTTT.

V and J are TRBV27 and TRBJ2-7; D is ambiguous. The germline V gene encodes CDR1 MNHEY and CDR2 SMNVEV (reference sequence). The CDR3 is 13 amino acids. With 7 bases removed from V and 6 bases from J, the gap between germline ends came to 16 bases. The CDR3: CASKRVDASEQYF. CDR3 sequence (DNA): TGTGCCAGCAAAAGGGTGGATGCGTCCGAGCAGTACTTC.

The chain employs TRBV30 and TRBJ1-1, with D perhaps TRBD1 (6 bases). V lost 3 bases to trimming and J lost 5 bases, with 13 bases between them. The germline CDR1 and CDR2 sequences are GTSNPN and SVGIG (reference sequence). This CDR3 is built from 13 residues. This CDR3 reads CAWSARGQTEAFF. CDR3 bases: TGTGCCTGGAGCGCCAGGGGCCAAACTGAAGCTTTCTTT.

V and J are TRBV30 and TRBJ2-1; TRBD2 matches 9 bases. The CDR3 is 15 residues long. Germline V gene lookup returns CDR1 GTSNPN and CDR2 SVGIG (reference sequence). V lost 0 bases to trimming and J lost 8 bases; unmatched junction nucleotides: 8. CDR3 protein: CAWSVGGRGDDEQFF. The DNA of the CDR3 is TGTGCCTGGAGTGTCGGCGGGAGGGGGGATGATGAGCAGTTCTTC.

CDR3 in amino acids: CASTGASNYGYTF. The CDR3 DNA is TGTGCCAGCACGGGGGCAAGCAACTATGGCTACACCTTC. The chain is built from TRBV25-1 and TRBJ1-2, with D perhaps TRBD1 (6 bases). The V gene's germline CDR1 is MGHDK and CDR2 SYGVNS. The CDR3 sequence is 13 residues long. Trimming took off 7 bases at V and 2 bases at J, with 11 bases between the two ends.

Points on this clone: This sample includes further DNA sequences coding for the same CDR3. The chain combines TRBV6-5 with TRBJ1-5, with D hard to call. This CDR3 contains 15 residues. Trimming took 0 bases from V and 6 from J, leaving 12 bases between them. From germline, CDR1 is MNHEY and CDR2 SVGAGI. This chain's CDR3 is CASSYSSAGGQPQHF. DNA of the CDR3: TGTGCCAGCAGTTACTCGAGCGCAGGAGGTCAGCCCCAGCATTTT.

This chain links TRBV2 with TRBJ2-7; 12 positions agree with TRBD1. V gave up 6 bases and J gave up 2 bases; unmatched junction bases: 5. The V gene's germline CDR1 is SNHLY and CDR2 FYNNEI. The CDR3 sequence is 15 residues long. The CDR3 is CASSSGTGGTYEQYF. The CDR3 DNA reads TGTGCCAGCAGCTCCGGGACAGGGGGCACCTACGAGCAGTACTTC.

The chain uses TRBV6-1 and TRBJ2-2; tentatively, D is TRBD2 (7 bases). This CDR3 has 11 amino acids. Between the trimmed V and J ends, which lost 4 bases and 15 bases, there was a span of 12 bases. Germline lookup yields CDR1 MNHNS and CDR2 SASEGT. For the CDR3, the DNA is TGTGCCAGCAGTGGTACAGGGAGGGTGTTTTTT. Its protein is CASSGTGRVFF.

The chain combines TRBV27 with TRBJ2-7; tentative D call: TRBD1 (7 bases). V lost 8 bases and J 8 bases, leaving 19 bases between the germline ends. Germline V CDR1 and CDR2: MNHEY, SMNVEV (reference sequence). This CDR3 has 13 amino acids. The CDR3 DNA reads TGTGCCAGCTCAGGCGGGACAGTGAGCAAGCAGTACTTC. It is translated as CASSGGTVSKQYF.

V and J are TRBV7-8 and TRBJ1-2; D might be TRBD1 (5 bases). CDR1 and CDR2 (germline): SGHVS, FQNEAQ. Trimming took 2 bases from V and 3 from J, leaving 13 bases between them. The CDR3 extends over 15 amino acids. The CDR3 nucleotides read TGTGCCAGCAGCTTATCAGGGATCTCTTACTATGGCTACACCTTC. Translation gives CASSLSGISYYGYTF.